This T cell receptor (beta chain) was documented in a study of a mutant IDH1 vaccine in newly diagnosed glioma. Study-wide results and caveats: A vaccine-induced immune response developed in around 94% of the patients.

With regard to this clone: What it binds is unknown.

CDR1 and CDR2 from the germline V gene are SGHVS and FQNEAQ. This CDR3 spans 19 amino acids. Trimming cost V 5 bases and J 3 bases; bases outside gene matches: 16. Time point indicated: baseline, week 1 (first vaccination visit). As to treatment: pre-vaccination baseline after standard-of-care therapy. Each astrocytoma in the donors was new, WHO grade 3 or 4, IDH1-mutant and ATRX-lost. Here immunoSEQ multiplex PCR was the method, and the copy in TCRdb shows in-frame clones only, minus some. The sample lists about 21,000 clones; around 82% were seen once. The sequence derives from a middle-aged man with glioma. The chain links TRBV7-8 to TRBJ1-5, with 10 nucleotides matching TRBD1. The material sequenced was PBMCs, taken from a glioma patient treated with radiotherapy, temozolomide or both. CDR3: CASSPRPGTGDTDNQPQHF. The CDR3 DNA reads TGTGCCAGCAGCCCCCGGCCAGGGACAGGGGACACTGACAATCAGCCCCAGCATTTT.